This TCR beta chain was recorded in a study of cytomegalovirus exposure and HLA in healthy donors. Whole-study results and caveats: Later analysis identified a missense DCLRE1C variant that was linked to TCR beta V- and J-gene trimming. Researchers reported in a later analysis that common viral pathogens appeared linked to several top clusters. A few CMV-associated chains were confirmed in vitro to be specific for CMV antigens. In an earlier analysis, in approximately 630 donors, most V segments appeared productive either ~87% or ~30% of the time.

The PCR employed 60 Vbeta primers together with 13 Jbeta primers. The repertoire was sequenced with immunoSEQ multiplex PCR; TCRdb's copy has only in-frame clones and lacks some. The sample yields tens of thousands of clones, 80% seen once. This CDR3 is built from 15 residues. Trimming removed 1 base from V and 2 bases from J, with 10 bases in between. Per the germline V gene, CDR1 is SGDLS and CDR2 is YYNGEE. Worth noting for this clone: What it binds is not known.

The TCR was taken from a male donor in good health and CMV-seronegative. This rearrangement joins TRBV9 to TRBJ2-1, with D tentatively TRBD2 (6 bases). The sample taken for sequencing was PBMCs. The CDR3 spells CASSVMGGPYNEQFF. The CDR3 DNA reads TGTGCCAGCAGCGTAATGGGGGGTCCCTACAATGAGCAGTTCTTC.